This T cell receptor (beta chain) is drawn from a study of blood T cell repertoires in COVID-19. Turning to the study itself: Whether acute or convalescent, the COVID-19 samples came from the United States, Italy and Spain. PBMCs, B-cell-depleted T cells, or T cells provided the cDNA or gDNA that made up the material.

V shed 2 bases and J shed 3 bases, with 8 bases lying between them. The V gene's germline CDR1 is GTSNPN and CDR2 SVGIG (reference sequence). The CDR3 totals 13 residues. This clone came up once. In the study's own analysis: Amplified reference gene primers provided the basis for estimating nucleated cell counts. Produced via immunoSEQ multiplex PCR; TCRdb's table is partial and in-frame only. From that table come the V and J calls and clone size; the DNA was used to work out D and trimming. The table includes roughly 40,000 clones, roughly 73% detected once. The material sequenced was peripheral blood. The TCR was taken from an elderly man with acute or convalescent COVID-19. This chain joins TRBV30 and TRBJ2-1; D remains unclear. CDR3 bases: TGTGCCTGGAGTAGGTCTAGCTACAATGAGCAGTTCTTC. It codes for CAWSRSSYNEQFF.